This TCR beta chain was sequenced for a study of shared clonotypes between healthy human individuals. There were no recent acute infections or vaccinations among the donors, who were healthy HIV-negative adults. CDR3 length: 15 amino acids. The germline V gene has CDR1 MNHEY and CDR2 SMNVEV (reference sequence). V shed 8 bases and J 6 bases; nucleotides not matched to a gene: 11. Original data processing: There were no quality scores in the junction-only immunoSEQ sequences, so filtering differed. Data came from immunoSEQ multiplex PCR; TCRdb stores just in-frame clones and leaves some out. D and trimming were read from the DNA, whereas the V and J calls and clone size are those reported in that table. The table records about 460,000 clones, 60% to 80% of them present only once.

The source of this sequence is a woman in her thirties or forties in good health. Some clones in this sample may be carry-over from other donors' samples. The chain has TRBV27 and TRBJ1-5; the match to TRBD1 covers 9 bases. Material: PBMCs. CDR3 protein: CASARDRVEGQPQHF. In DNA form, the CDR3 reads TGTGCCAGCGCCAGGGACAGGGTGGAGGGTCAGCCCCAGCATTTT.